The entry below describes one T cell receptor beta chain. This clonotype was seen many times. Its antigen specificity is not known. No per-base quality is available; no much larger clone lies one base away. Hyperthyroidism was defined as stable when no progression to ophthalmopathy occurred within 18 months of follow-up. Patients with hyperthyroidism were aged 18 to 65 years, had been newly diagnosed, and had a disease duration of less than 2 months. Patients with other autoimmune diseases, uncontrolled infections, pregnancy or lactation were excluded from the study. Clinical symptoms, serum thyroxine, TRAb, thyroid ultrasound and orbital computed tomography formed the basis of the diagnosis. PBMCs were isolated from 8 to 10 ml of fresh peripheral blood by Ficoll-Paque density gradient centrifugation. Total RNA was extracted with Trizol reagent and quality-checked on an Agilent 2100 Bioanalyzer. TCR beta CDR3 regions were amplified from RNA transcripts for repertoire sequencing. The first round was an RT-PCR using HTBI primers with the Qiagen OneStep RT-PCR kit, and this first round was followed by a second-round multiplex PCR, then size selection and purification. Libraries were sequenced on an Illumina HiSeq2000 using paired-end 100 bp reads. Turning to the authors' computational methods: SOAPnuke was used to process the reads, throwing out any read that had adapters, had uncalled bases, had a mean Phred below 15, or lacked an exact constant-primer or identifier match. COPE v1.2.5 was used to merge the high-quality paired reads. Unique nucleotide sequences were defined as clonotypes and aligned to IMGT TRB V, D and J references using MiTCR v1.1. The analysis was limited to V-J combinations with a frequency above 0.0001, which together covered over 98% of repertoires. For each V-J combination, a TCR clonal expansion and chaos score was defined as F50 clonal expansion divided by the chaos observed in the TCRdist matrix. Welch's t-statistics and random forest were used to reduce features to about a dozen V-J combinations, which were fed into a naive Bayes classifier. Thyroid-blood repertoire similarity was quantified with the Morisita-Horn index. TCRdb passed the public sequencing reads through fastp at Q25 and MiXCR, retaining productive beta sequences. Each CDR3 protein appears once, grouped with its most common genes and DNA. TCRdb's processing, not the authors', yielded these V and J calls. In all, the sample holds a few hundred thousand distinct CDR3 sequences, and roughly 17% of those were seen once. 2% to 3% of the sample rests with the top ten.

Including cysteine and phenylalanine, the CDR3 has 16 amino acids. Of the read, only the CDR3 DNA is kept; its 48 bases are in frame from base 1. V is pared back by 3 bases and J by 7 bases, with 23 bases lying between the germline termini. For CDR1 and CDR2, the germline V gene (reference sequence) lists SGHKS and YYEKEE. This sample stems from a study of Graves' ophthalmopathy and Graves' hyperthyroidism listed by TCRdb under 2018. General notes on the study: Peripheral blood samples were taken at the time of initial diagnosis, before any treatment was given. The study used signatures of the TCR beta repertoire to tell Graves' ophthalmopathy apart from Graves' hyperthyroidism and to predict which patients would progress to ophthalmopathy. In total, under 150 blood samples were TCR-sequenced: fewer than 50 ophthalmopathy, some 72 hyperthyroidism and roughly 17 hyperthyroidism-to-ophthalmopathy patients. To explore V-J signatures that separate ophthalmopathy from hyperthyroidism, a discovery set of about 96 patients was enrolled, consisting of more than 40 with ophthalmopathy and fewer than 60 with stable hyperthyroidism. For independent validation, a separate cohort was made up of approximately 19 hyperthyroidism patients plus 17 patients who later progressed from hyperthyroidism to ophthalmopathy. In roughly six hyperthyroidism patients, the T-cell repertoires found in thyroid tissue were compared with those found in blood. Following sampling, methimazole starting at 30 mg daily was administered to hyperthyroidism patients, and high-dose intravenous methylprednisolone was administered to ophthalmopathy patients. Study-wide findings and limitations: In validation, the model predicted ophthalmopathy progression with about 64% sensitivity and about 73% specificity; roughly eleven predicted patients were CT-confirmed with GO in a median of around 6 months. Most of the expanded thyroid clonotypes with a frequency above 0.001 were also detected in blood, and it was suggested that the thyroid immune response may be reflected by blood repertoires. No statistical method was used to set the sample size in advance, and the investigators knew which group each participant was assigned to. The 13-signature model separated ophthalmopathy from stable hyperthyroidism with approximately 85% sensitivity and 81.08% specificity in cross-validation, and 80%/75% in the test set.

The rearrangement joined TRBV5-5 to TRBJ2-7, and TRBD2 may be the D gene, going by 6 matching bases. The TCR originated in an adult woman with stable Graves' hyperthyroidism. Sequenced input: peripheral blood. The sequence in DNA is TGTGCCAGCAGCTCCGCGTTGCGGACACCCGCGGGGGAGCAGTACTTC. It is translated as CASSSALRTPAGEQYF.